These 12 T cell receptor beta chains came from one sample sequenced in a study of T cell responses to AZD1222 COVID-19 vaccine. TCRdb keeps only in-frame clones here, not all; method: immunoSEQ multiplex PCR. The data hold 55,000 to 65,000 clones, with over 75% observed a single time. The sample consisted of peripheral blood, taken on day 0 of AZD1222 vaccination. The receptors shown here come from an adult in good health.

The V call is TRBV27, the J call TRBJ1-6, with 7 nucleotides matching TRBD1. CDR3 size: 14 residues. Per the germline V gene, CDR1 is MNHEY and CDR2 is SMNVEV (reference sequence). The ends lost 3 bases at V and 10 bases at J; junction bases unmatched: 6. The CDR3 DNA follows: TGTGCCAGCAGTTTTAGACAGGGTAACTCACCCCTCCACTTT. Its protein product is CASSFRQGNSPLHF.

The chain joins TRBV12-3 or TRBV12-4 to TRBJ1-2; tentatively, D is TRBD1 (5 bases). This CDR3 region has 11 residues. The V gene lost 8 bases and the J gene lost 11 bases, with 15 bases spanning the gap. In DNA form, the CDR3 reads TGTGCCAGCGGGCTGAAGCCAGGGTACACCTTC. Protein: CASGLKPGYTF.

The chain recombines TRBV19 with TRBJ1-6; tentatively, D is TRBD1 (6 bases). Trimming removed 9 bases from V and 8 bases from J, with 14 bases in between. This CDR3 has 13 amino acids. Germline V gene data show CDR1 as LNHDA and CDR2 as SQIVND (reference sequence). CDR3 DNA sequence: TGTGCCAGCGCTACCAGGGGTGATTCACCCCTCCACTTT. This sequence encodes CASATRGDSPLHF.

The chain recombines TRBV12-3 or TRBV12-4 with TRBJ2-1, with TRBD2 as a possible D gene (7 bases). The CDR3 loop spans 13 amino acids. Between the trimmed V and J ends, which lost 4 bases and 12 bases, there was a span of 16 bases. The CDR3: CASSWGGTTGQFF. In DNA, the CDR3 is TGTGCCAGCAGTTGGGGGGGGACAACAGGGCAGTTCTTC.

CDR3 coding DNA: TGTGCCAGCAGCCAAGATCCAGCGGGGGGGCTCAATGAGCAGTTCTTC. Its protein product is CASSQDPAGGLNEQFF. The chain couples TRBV3-1 (or the pseudogene TRBV3-2) to TRBJ2-1, with 10 bases lining up with TRBD2. J lost 6 bases, V lost 0 bases, and 5 bases had no gene match. CDR3 size: 16 residues. From germline, CDR1 is LGHDT and CDR2 YNNKEL (reference sequence).

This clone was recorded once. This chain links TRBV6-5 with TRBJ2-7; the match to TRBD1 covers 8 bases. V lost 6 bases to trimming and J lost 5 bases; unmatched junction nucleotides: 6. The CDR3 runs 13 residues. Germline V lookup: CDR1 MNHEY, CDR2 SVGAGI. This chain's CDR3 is CASSRTGTHEQYF. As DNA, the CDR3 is TGTGCCAGCAGCCGGACAGGGACGCACGAGCAGTACTTC.

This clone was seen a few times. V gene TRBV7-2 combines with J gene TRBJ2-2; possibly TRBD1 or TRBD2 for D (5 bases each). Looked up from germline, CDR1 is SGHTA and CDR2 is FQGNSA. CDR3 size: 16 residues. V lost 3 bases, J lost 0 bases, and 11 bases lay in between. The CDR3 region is CASSFRDGPNTGELFF. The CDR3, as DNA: TGTGCCAGCAGCTTCCGGGACGGACCGAACACCGGGGAGCTGTTTTTT.

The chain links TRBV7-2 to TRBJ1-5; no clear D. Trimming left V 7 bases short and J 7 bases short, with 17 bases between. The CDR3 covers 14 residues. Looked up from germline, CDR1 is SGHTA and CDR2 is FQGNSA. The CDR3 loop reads CASTLTGYGQPQHF. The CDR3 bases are TGTGCCAGCACCCTTACGGGGTATGGACAGCCCCAGCATTTT.

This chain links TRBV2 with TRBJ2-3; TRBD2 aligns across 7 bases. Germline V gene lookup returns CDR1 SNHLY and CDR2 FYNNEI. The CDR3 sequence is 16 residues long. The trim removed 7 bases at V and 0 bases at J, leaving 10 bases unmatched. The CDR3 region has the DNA TGTGCCAGCATTACGGTGGGGGGGTTCAGCACAGATACGCAGTATTTT. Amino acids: CASITVGGFSTDTQYF.

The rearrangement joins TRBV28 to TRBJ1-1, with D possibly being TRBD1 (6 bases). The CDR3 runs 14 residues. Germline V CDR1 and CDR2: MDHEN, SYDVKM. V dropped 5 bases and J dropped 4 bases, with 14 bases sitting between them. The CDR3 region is CASSPHREGTEAFF. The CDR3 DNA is TGTGCCAGCAGTCCCCACAGGGAAGGCACTGAAGCTTTCTTT.

The CDR3 loop is CASRTGPPPGNTIYF. The CDR3 bases are TGTGCCAGCAGGACGGGGCCCCCACCTGGAAACACCATATATTTT. V gene TRBV7-2 combines with J gene TRBJ1-3; D may be TRBD1 (5 bases). V gave up 6 bases and J gave up 2 bases, with 14 bases separating them. The CDR3 sequence is 15 residues long. Germline V CDR1 and CDR2: SGHTA, FQGNSA.

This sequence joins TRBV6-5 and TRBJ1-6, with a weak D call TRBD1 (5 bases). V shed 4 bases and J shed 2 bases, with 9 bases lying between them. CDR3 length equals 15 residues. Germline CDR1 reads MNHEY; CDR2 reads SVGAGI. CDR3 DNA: TGTGCCAGCAGTTCTACGGGACCCTATAATTCACCCCTCCACTTT. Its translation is CASSSTGPYNSPLHF.